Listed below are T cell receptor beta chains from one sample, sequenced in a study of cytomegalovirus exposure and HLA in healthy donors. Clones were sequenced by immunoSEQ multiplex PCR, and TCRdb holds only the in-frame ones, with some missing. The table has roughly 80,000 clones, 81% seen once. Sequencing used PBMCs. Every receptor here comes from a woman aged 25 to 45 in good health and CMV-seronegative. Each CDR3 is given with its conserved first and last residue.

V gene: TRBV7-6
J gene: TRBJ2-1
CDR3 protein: CASSARPSSGRIYNEQFF

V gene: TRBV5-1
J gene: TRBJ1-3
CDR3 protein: CASSPGSSGNTIYF

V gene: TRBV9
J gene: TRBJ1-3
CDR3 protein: CASSRGQLGNTIYF

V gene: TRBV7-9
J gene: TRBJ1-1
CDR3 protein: CASSNQQGMGAFF

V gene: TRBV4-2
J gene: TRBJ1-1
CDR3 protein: CASSQDYRVSEAFF

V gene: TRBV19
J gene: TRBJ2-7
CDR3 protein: CASSTYRGSYEQYF

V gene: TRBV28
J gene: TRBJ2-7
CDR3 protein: CASTLRQGSPYEQYF

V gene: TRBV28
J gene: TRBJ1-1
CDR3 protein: CASSLDRPLTEAFF

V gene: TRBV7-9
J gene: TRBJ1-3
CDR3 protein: CASSATGGSGNTIYF

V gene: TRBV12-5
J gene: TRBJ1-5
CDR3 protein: CASGGPRQGASNQPQHF

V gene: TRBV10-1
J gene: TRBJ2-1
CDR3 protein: CASSETISEQFF

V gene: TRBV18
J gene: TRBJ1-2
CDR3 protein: CASSLNLGQGYGYTF

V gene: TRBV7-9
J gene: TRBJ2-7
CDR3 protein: CASSLYGGTGSHEQYF

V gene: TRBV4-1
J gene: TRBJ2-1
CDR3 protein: CASSPGGIDEQFF

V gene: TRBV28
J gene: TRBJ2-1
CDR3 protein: CASIALAAYNEQFF

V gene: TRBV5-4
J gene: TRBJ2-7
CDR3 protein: CASSLESRGTLRLDEQYF

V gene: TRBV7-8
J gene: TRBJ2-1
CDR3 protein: CASSSDTSGSYNEQFF

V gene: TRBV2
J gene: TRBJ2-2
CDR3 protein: CASSEAVGATGELFF

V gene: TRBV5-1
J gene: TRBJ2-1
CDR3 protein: CASSPTIAGGPGYNEQFF

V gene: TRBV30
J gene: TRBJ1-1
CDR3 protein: CAWSRGAGNTEAFF

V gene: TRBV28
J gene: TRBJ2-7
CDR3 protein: CASSLPSGKLSYEQYF

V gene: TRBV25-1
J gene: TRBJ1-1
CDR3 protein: CASSRGGGTEAFF

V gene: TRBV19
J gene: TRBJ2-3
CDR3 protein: CASSGSGTDTQYF

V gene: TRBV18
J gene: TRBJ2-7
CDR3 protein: CASSPGQGVSEQYF

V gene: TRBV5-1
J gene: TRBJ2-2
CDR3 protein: CASSLRGQGVTGELFF

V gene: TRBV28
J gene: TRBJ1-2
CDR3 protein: CATLRTGGSYGYTF

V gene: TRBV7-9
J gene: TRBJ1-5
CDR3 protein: CASSPGDRGNQPQHF

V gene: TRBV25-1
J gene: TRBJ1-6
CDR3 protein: CASSDLYNSPLHF

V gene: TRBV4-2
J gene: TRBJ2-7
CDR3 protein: CASSQLVMVAGPDEQYF

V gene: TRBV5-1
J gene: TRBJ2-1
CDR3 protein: CASSRGAGSSYNEQFF

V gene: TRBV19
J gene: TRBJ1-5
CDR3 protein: CASSTWTVPGQPQHF

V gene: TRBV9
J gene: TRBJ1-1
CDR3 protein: CASSARAGITFGGGMNTEAFF

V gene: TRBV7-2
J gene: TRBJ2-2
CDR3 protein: CASKGGTNTGELFF

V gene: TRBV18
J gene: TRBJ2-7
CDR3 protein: CASSPNRLLYEQYF

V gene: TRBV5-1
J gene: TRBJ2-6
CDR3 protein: CASSLWGGTLSGANVLTF

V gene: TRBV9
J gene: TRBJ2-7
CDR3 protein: CASSAAGQGESGEQYF

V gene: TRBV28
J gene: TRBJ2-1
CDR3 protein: CASRSGTPSYNEQFF

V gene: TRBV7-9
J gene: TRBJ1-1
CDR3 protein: CASSSDRLVAFF

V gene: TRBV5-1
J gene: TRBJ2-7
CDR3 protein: CASSLASSGTYEQYF

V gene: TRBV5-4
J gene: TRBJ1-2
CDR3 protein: CASSFGAGFNYGYTF

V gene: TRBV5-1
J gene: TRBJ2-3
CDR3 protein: CASSPGLAGRLTDTQYF

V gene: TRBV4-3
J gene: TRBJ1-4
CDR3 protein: CASSLGTFGDEKLFF

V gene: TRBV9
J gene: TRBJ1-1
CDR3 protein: CASSADATGSNTEAFF

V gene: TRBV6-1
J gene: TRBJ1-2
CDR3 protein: CASRTGQVWGYTF

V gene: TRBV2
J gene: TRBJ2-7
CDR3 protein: CVAGFGAYEQYF

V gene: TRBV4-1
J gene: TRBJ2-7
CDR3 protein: CASSQDGTRAYEQYF